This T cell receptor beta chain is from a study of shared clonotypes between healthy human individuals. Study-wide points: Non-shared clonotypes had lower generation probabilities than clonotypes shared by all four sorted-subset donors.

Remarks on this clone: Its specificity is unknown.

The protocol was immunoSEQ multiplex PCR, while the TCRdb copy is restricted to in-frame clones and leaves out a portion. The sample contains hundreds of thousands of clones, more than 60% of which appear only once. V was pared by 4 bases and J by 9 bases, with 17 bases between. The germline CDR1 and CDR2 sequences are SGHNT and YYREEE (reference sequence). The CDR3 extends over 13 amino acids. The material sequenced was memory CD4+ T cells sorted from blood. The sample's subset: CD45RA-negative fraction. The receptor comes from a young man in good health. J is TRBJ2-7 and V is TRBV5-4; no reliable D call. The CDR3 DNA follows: TGTGCCAGCAGCCCTCCTGATTCTTGGGTGCAGTACTTC. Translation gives CASSPPDSWVQYF.